The next 20 T cell receptor beta chains were all read from a single sample in a study of cytomegalovirus exposure and HLA in healthy donors. PCR amplification relied on 60 Vbeta primers (plus 13 Jbeta primers). The protocol was immunoSEQ multiplex PCR, while the TCRdb copy is restricted to in-frame clones and leaves out a portion. The sample includes 90,000 to 100,000 clones, just under 70% of them seen just once. Specimen: PBMCs. The receptors derive from a man aged 45-65 years in good health and CMV-seronegative.

The chain joins TRBV28 to TRBJ2-7; 7 bases fit TRBD2. Per germline, CDR1 MDHEN and CDR2 SYDVKM. V was clipped by 1 base and J by 2 bases; unmatched bases: 8. The CDR3 has 16 amino acids. CDR3 residues: CASSLSPGGLAYEQYF. CDR3 sequence (DNA): TGTGCCAGCAGTTTATCGCCGGGGGGACTGGCCTACGAGCAGTACTTC.

The chain carries TRBV5-1 and TRBJ1-1; D unresolved. CDR1 is SGHRS, CDR2 YFSETQ, per germline. The CDR3 has 14 amino acids. The V end was cut by 5 bases, the J end by 1 base, with 12 bases between. The CDR3 nucleotides are TGCGCCAGCAGAGTGGGCTCAGAGAACACTGAAGCTTTCTTT. Its translation: CASRVGSENTEAFF. The full variable domain, with the rest looked up from reference TRBV5-1 and TRBJ1-1, is KAGVTQTPRYLIKTRGQQVTLSCSPISGHRSVSWYQQTPGQGLQFLFEYFSETQRNKGNFPGRFSGRQFSNSRSEMNVSTLELGDSALYLCASRVGSENTEAFFGQGTRLTVV.

This clone was recorded a few times. The gene calls are TRBV5-4 and TRBJ2-7; D perhaps matches TRBD1 (6 bases). From germline, CDR1 is SGHNT and CDR2 YYREEE (reference sequence). This CDR3 region has 15 residues. The ends were cut back, 0 bases at V and 4 bases at J, with 14 bases in the middle. Here the CDR3 DNA reads TGTGCCAGCAGCTTGGAGGCAGGGGCCGGGTACGAGCAGTACTTC. It encodes CASSLEAGAGYEQYF.

This clone has a handful of counts. Other DNA sequences within the sample encode an identical CDR3. CDR3 sequence reads: CASSDSGLAGDTGELFF. In DNA form, the CDR3 reads TGTGCCAGCAGTGACTCGGGCCTAGCGGGGGACACCGGGGAGCTGTTTTTT. This chain joins TRBV6-4 and TRBJ2-2; 10 nucleotides agree with TRBD2. Germline-derived CDR1 and CDR2 are MRHNA and SNTAGT. V was clipped by 0 bases and J by 3 bases; unmatched bases: 4. The CDR3 extends over 17 amino acids.

In its sample, this clone was seen a few times. The gene calls are TRBV4-1 and TRBJ2-7; 11 nucleotides align to TRBD1. The CDR3 is 14 amino acids. Trimming took 6 bases from V and 3 from J; bases not matched to a gene: 4. The germline V gene encodes CDR1 MGHRA and CDR2 YSYEKL. The CDR3 bases are TGCGCCAGCAGTCCGGGACAGGGGGTCTACGAGCAGTACTTC. Translation: CASSPGQGVYEQYF.

V is TRBV11-1 and J is TRBJ1-1; no definite D call. Per the germline V gene, CDR1 is SGHAT and CDR2 is FQDESV (reference sequence). V was clipped by 2 bases and J by 1 base, with 8 bases between them. The CDR3 runs 14 residues. CDR3 sequence (DNA): TGTGCCAGCAGCTTAACGAGTTCGAACACTGAAGCTTTCTTT. Protein sequence: CASSLTSSNTEAFF.

This clone was detected many times. The chain couples TRBV6-6 to TRBJ1-1; D ambiguous. The CDR3 covers 10 residues. Trimming took off 8 bases at V and 3 bases at J, with 4 bases between the two ends. Germline CDR1 and CDR2: MNHNY and SVGAGI (reference sequence). The CDR3 sequence: CASSDTEAFF. The CDR3 bases are TGTGCCAGCTCCGACACTGAAGCTTTCTTT.

The genes are TRBV5-4 and TRBJ2-3, with D maybe TRBD2 (6 bases). The CDR3 extends over 14 amino acids. From germline, CDR1 is SGHNT and CDR2 YYREEE (reference sequence). Deletions cut 4 bases from V and 3 bases from J, with 12 bases between. For the CDR3, the DNA is TGTGCCAGCAGCGCGGGAAAAAGGACAGATACGCAGTATTTT. Its translation is CASSAGKRTDTQYF. Looking up the rest from reference TRBV5-4 and TRBJ2-3 gives the full variable domain: ETGVTQSPTHLIKTRGQQVTLRCSSQSGHNTVSWYQQALGQGPQFIFQYYREEENGRGNFPPRFSGLQFPNYSSELNVNALELDDSALYLCASSAGKRTDTQYFGPGTRLTVL.

The genes are TRBV4-1 and TRBJ1-1, with 7 bases fitting TRBD1. The V gene's germline CDR1 is MGHRA and CDR2 YSYEKL. The CDR3 runs 16 residues. V trimming: 1 base; J trimming: 0 bases; junction bases outside the gene matches: 5. The CDR3, as DNA: TGCGCCAGCAGCCAAGGGACAGGTTACATGAACACTGAAGCTTTCTTT. It encodes CASSQGTGYMNTEAFF.

This clone was detected ten times or more. The chain employs TRBV7-9 and TRBJ2-7; TRBD1 matches at 8 bases. Germline V gives CDR1 SEHNR, CDR2 FQNEAQ (reference sequence). The V gene end was trimmed by 3 bases and the J gene end by 6 bases; junction bases not matched to a gene: 4. The CDR3 totals 13 residues. The CDR3 sequence is CASSFRTGSEQYF. DNA for the CDR3: TGTGCCAGCAGCTTCCGGACAGGGTCCGAGCAGTACTTC. Using reference TRBV7-9 and TRBJ2-7 for the parts outside the CDR3, the full variable domain is DTGVSQNPRHKITKRGQNVTFRCDPISEHNRLYWYRQTLGQGPEFLTYFQNEAQLEKSRLLSDRFSAERPKGSFSTLEIQRTEQGDSAMYLCASSFRTGSEQYFGPGTRLTVT.

The chain combines TRBV10-2 with TRBJ1-5; D perhaps matches TRBD1 (6 bases). V was cut by 4 bases and J by 2 bases, with 15 bases left in between. Per the germline V gene, CDR1 is WSHSY and CDR2 is SAAADI. The CDR3 has 16 residues. CDR3 sequence: CASSVSRGEGNQPQHF. The DNA of the CDR3 is TGCGCCAGCAGTGTTTCCAGGGGCGAGGGCAATCAGCCCCAGCATTTT.

The chain joins TRBV30 to TRBJ1-4; 8 bases fit TRBD1. Looked up from germline, CDR1 is GTSNPN and CDR2 is SVGIG (reference sequence). The CDR3 contains 15 residues. The J segment lost 8 bases and the V segment lost 0 bases, leaving 8 bases of the junction unmatched. DNA for the CDR3: TGTGCCTGGAGTGTGTCAGGGGGCTGGGGGGAAAAACTGTTTTTT. Protein: CAWSVSGGWGEKLFF.

This clone was seen a few times. The J gene is TRBJ1-5, the V gene TRBV19; D gene uncertain. Looked up from germline, CDR1 is LNHDA and CDR2 is SQIVND (reference sequence). Trimming shortened V by 7 bases and J by 1 base, and 11 bases separated the two germline ends. CDR3 length equals 14 residues. CDR3 region: CASNGHSSNQPQHF. The CDR3 bases are TGTGCCAGTAATGGGCATTCCAGCAATCAGCCCCAGCATTTT.

The V gene is TRBV7-2, the J gene TRBJ1-2; no reliable D call. The CDR3 has 13 amino acids. Trimming cost V 1 base and J 4 bases, with 7 bases left between them. The V gene's germline CDR1 is SGHTA and CDR2 FQGNSA. The CDR3 is CASSLDAGYGYTF. CDR3 DNA: TGTGCCAGCAGCTTAGACGCCGGCTATGGCTACACCTTC.

In this sample, this clone turned up a few times. This sequence joins TRBV11-1 and TRBJ1-1, with no clear D. There are 14 residues in the CDR3. The germline V gene encodes CDR1 SGHAT and CDR2 FQDESV (reference sequence). V was cut by 1 base and J by 5 bases, with 11 bases left in between. For the CDR3, the DNA is TGTGCCAGCAGCTTAGACCCCGGGAGGACTGAAGCTTTCTTT. The encoded protein is CASSLDPGRTEAFF.

V and J are TRBV7-6 and TRBJ2-5; tentative D call: TRBD1 (5 bases). Germline CDR1 and CDR2: SGHVS and FNYEAQ. Trimming pared 5 bases from V and 5 bases from J, leaving 6 bases between. There are 11 residues in the CDR3. CDR3 residues: CASSNRETQYF. In DNA form, the CDR3 reads TGTGCCAGCAGCAACAGGGAGACCCAGTACTTC.

The gene calls are TRBV4-2 and TRBJ2-7, with 12 positions matching TRBD2. CDR1 is LGHNA, CDR2 YNFKEQ, per germline. V shed 0 bases and J 3 bases; nucleotides not matched to a gene: 9. The CDR3 sequence is 18 residues long. CDR3 sequence (DNA): TGTGCCAGCAGCCAAGATCAGGGGACTAGCGGGTGGGGCTACGAGCAGTACTTC. It is translated as CASSQDQGTSGWGYEQYF.

The chain is built from TRBV14 and TRBJ1-3, with D possibly TRBD1 on 5 matching bases. This CDR3 contains 14 residues. Germline lookup yields CDR1 SGHDN and CDR2 FVKESK. Trimming cost V 5 bases and J 0 bases, with 8 bases left between them. The DNA of the CDR3 is TGTGCCAGCAGCAGGACAAGCTCTGGAAACACCATATATTTT. It specifies CASSRTSSGNTIYF.

The chain employs TRBV11-3 and TRBJ2-1, with D perhaps matching TRBD1 (6 bases). The V and J ends lost 2 bases and 6 bases respectively, with 11 bases between them. The CDR3 totals 14 residues. CDR1 SGHNT and CDR2 YENEEA come from the germline V gene. As DNA, the CDR3 is TGTGCCAGCAGCTTAATACAGGGTTTCAATGAGCAGTTCTTC. The encoded protein is CASSLIQGFNEQFF.

The chain couples TRBV4-1 to TRBJ2-7; no clear D gene. Germline V gives CDR1 MGHRA, CDR2 YSYEKL. The CDR3 is made up of 16 amino acids. The V gene lost 1 base and the J gene lost 3 bases, with 16 bases spanning the gap. CDR3 region: CASSQGRGTLFYEQYF. As DNA, the CDR3 is TGCGCCAGCAGCCAAGGGAGAGGCACCCTTTTCTACGAGCAGTACTTC.